The 26 T cell receptor beta chains below were found in one sample sequenced in a study of cytomegalovirus exposure and HLA in healthy donors. Profiling relied on immunoSEQ multiplex PCR, and the TCRdb table lists in-frame clones only, not all of them. The data show roughly 220,000 clones, 85% to 95% seen once. The sequenced material came from PBMCs. Receptor source: a woman aged 18-29 years in good health and CMV-seronegative.

This chain links TRBV30 with TRBJ2-7; TRBD1 matches at 8 bases. The ends lost 5 bases at V and 4 bases at J; junction bases unmatched: 4. The germline CDR1 and CDR2 sequences are GTSNPN and SVGIG (reference sequence). CDR3 length: 12 residues. CDR3 DNA sequence: TGTGCCTGGCACAGGGGGTATTACGAGCAGTACTTC. Translating it yields CAWHRGYYEQYF.

The chain combines TRBV4-2 with TRBJ2-3, with 8 bases aligning to TRBD2. The CDR3 runs 15 residues. Germline V CDR1 and CDR2: LGHNA, YNFKEQ. J gave up 4 bases and V 3 bases, and 6 bases lay outside the gene matches. CDR3 DNA: TGTGCCAGCAGCCAGACTAGCGTCACGTCAGATACGCAGTATTTT. This codes for CASSQTSVTSDTQYF.

V usage is TRBV28 and J usage is TRBJ1-5, with TRBD1 as a possible D gene (6 bases). Germline CDR1 MDHEN, CDR2 SYDVKM. Trimming took 6 bases from V and 4 from J, leaving 19 bases between them. The CDR3 runs 16 residues. CDR3 amino acids: CASSTRAGQPNQPQHF. As DNA, the CDR3 is TGTGCCAGCAGCACCAGGGCCGGACAGCCAAATCAGCCCCAGCATTTT.

This chain uses TRBV5-4 with TRBJ2-7, with 15 bases identical to TRBD2. The CDR3 extends over 17 amino acids. V lost 2 bases to trimming and J lost 5 bases; unmatched junction nucleotides: 8. The germline V gene has CDR1 SGHNT and CDR2 YYREEE (reference sequence). DNA for the CDR3: TGTGCCAGCAGCTTACCGGGACTAGCGGGAGGCCCCGACGAGCAGTACTTC. Translated, it gives CASSLPGLAGGPDEQYF.

This clone was seen a handful of times. This chain connects TRBV6-6 to TRBJ1-5; TRBD1 aligns across 7 bases. The CDR3 consists of 15 residues. V shed 8 bases and J 1 base; nucleotides not matched to a gene: 8. Germline V CDR1 and CDR2: MNHNY, SVGAGI (reference sequence). The CDR3 bases are TGTGCCAGCCTCCCGGGGGACAGAAGCAATCAGCCCCAGCATTTT. It specifies CASLPGDRSNQPQHF.

V usage is TRBV19 and J usage is TRBJ2-1; a possible D gene is TRBD2 (6 bases). The CDR3 covers 14 residues. The V gene lost 3 bases and the J gene lost 5 bases, with 11 bases spanning the gap. CDR1 is LNHDA and CDR2 is SQIVND in the germline V gene (reference sequence). DNA of the CDR3: TGTGCCAGTAGTATTTTGGGCGGGAACAATGAGCAGTTCTTC. Translation: CASSILGGNNEQFF.

This chain connects TRBV5-1 to TRBJ1-1; TRBD1 might be the D (6 bases). Germline CDR1 SGHRS, CDR2 YFSETQ. The V and J ends lost 2 bases and 0 bases respectively, with 14 bases between them. The CDR3 runs to 16 residues. The CDR3 reads CASSFAPGQMNTEAFF. For the CDR3, the DNA is TGCGCCAGCAGCTTCGCTCCTGGACAGATGAACACTGAAGCTTTCTTT.

V usage is TRBV28 and J usage is TRBJ2-7; D is uncertain. Germline values: CDR1 MDHEN, CDR2 SYDVKM. This CDR3 has 10 amino acids. V lost 6 bases and J 3 bases, leaving 3 bases between the germline ends. CDR3 coding DNA: TGTGCCAGCAGCCGCTACGAGCAGTACTTC. Its protein is CASSRYEQYF.

The V call is TRBV28, the J call TRBJ1-5; D is possibly TRBD1 (5 bases). The CDR3 consists of 14 residues. CDR1 and CDR2 from the germline V gene are MDHEN and SYDVKM. The germline V and J ends were trimmed by 7 bases and 1 base, with 11 bases remaining between them. The CDR3 protein is CASTPGGSNQPQHF. In DNA form, the CDR3 reads TGTGCCAGCACCCCGGGGGGGAGCAATCAGCCCCAGCATTTT.

This sequence joins TRBV14 and TRBJ1-4, with 8 nucleotides matching TRBD1. CDR3 size: 18 residues. Germline CDR1 and CDR2: SGHDN and FVKESK. V lost 0 bases, J lost 2 bases, and 8 bases stayed unmatched. The CDR3 nucleotides read TGTGCCAGCAGCCAAGATCGGGCAGGGGGCACGACTAATGAAAAACTGTTTTTT. Protein: CASSQDRAGGTTNEKLFF.

The V call is TRBV15, the J call TRBJ2-7, with TRBD2 identical over 7 bases. After removal of 0 bases from V and 2 bases from J, the junction contained 7 bases not matched to a gene. The germline CDR1 and CDR2 sequences are LNHNV and YYDKDF (reference sequence). The CDR3 is 16 residues long. As DNA, the CDR3 is TGTGCCACCAGCAGAGAGGGCGGGGGTCCAACCTACGAGCAGTACTTC. Encoded protein: CATSREGGGPTYEQYF.

The genes are TRBV30 and TRBJ1-6; D is unresolved. The V gene lost 5 bases and the J gene lost 0 bases, with 17 bases spanning the gap. The CDR3 extends over 17 amino acids. CDR1 is GTSNPN, CDR2 SVGIG, per germline (reference sequence). CDR3 residues: CAWAGVEKSSYNSPLHF. As DNA, the CDR3 is TGTGCCTGGGCCGGAGTGGAGAAAAGCTCCTATAATTCACCCCTCCACTTT.

This clone has ten or more counts. The chain combines TRBV6-5 with TRBJ2-3; possible D gene TRBD2, 5 bases. The CDR3 has 10 residues. Trimming removed 11 bases at V and 5 bases at J, with 8 bases between. Germline-derived CDR1 and CDR2 are MNHEY and SVGAGI. As DNA, the CDR3 is TGTGCCTCGGCGGGAGATACGCAGTATTTT. Its translation: CASAGDTQYF.

The V and J genes are TRBV4-1 and TRBJ1-2; 9 bases align to TRBD1. This CDR3 contains 15 residues. With V trimmed by 1 base and J by 7 bases, 7 bases remained unmatched. Germline loops: CDR1 MGHRA, CDR2 YSYEKL. Here the CDR3 reads CASSQVGQGNSGYTF. The DNA of the CDR3 is TGCGCCAGCAGCCAAGTAGGACAGGGGAATAGTGGCTACACCTTC.

The CDR3 DNA sequence: TGTGCCAGCAGCTTCAGACAGACTCTTAATGAAAAACTGTTTTTT. It specifies CASSFRQTLNEKLFF. The J gene is TRBJ1-4, the V gene TRBV7-8; D is perhaps TRBD1 (5 bases). V was trimmed by 3 bases and J by 4 bases, leaving 12 bases between them. Germline V gene lookup returns CDR1 SGHVS and CDR2 FQNEAQ. This CDR3 is built from 15 residues.

The chain links TRBV10-1 to TRBJ1-1, with TRBD1 matching over 10 bases. After removal of 3 bases from V and 4 bases from J, the junction contained 5 bases not matched to a gene. The germline V gene has CDR1 WNHNN and CDR2 SYGVQD (reference sequence). The CDR3 runs 15 residues. CDR3 nucleotide sequence: TGCGCCAGCAGTGATCTCTGGACAGGGGGCACTGAAGCTTTCTTT. It encodes CASSDLWTGGTEAFF.

The J gene is TRBJ2-3, the V gene TRBV13; the D is unclear. The V end was cut by 6 bases, the J end by 8 bases, with 15 bases between. The length of the CDR3 is 13 residues. Germline V CDR1 and CDR2: PRHDT, FYEKMQ (reference sequence). The CDR3 region has the DNA TGTGCCAGCAGTCCCGACACTCAGAGTACGCAGTATTTT. It specifies CASSPDTQSTQYF.

This chain links TRBV5-1 with TRBJ2-7, with D possibly TRBD1 on 5 matching bases. The CDR3 consists of 13 residues. Trimming pared 4 bases from V and 3 bases from J, leaving 11 bases between. Germline V gene lookup returns CDR1 SGHRS and CDR2 YFSETQ. CDR3: CASSTTVGYEQYF. DNA for the CDR3: TGCGCCAGCAGCACGACAGTTGGCTACGAGCAGTACTTC.

This rearrangement joins TRBV2 to TRBJ2-3; 10 positions agree with TRBD2. The CDR3 length is 15 residues. V shed 6 bases and J 3 bases; nucleotides not matched to a gene: 6. Germline V lookup: CDR1 SNHLY, CDR2 FYNNEI. DNA of the CDR3: TGTGCCAGCAGATCTAGCGGGAGAGGTACAGATACGCAGTATTTT. Translation gives CASRSSGRGTDTQYF.

J is TRBJ2-5 and V is TRBV12-5; a possible D gene is TRBD1 (6 bases). Germline-derived CDR1 and CDR2 are LGHNT and FRNRAP. The CDR3 runs to 13 residues. V lost 8 bases, J lost 4 bases, and 14 bases lay in between. In DNA form, the CDR3 reads TGTGCTAGTAGTCGACAGGTGGGAGAGACCCAGTACTTC. The encoded protein is CASSRQVGETQYF.

The V and J genes are TRBV29-1 and TRBJ2-1; 12 bases fit TRBD2. Trimming cost V 6 bases and J 0 bases; bases outside gene matches: 3. The CDR3 is made up of 15 amino acids. Germline values: CDR1 SQVTM, CDR2 ANQGSEA. CDR3 in DNA: TGCAGCGTCACGACTAGCGGGAGCTCCTACAATGAGCAGTTCTTC. Protein product: CSVTTSGSSYNEQFF.

This sequence joins TRBV27 and TRBJ2-7, with a possible D match to TRBD1 (5 bases). The CDR3 is 12 amino acids. Germline assignment: CDR1 MNHEY and CDR2 SMNVEV (reference sequence). The germline V and J ends were trimmed by 6 bases and 6 bases, with 12 bases remaining between them. CDR3 region: CASSPDISEQYF. CDR3 nucleotides: TGTGCCAGCAGCCCGGACATCTCCGAGCAGTACTTC.

This clone has a single count. The chain joins TRBV19 to TRBJ1-3, with D maybe TRBD1 (5 bases). The germline V gene encodes CDR1 LNHDA and CDR2 SQIVND (reference sequence). V was shortened by 3 bases and J by 0 bases, with 15 bases between the two germline ends. This CDR3 has 17 residues. CDR3 in DNA: TGTGCCAGTAGTATCCTTCTTTCCGACAGCTCTGGAAACACCATATATTTT. Amino acids: CASSILLSDSSGNTIYF.

V gene TRBV7-8 combines with J gene TRBJ2-7, with D maybe TRBD2 (5 bases). CDR3 length equals 14 residues. Germline V CDR1 and CDR2: SGHVS, FQNEAQ. V was pared by 5 bases and J by 3 bases, with 14 bases between. The CDR3 reads CASSQTVTSYEQYF. Here the CDR3 DNA reads TGTGCCAGCAGCCAGACTGTTACTAGCTACGAGCAGTACTTC.

V gene TRBV5-1 combines with J gene TRBJ2-7; D perhaps matches TRBD1 (5 bases). V lost 0 bases and J 2 bases, leaving 9 bases between the germline ends. The CDR3 is 14 amino acids. CDR1 is SGHRS and CDR2 is YFSETQ in the germline V gene. For the CDR3, the DNA is TGCGCCAGCAGCTTGGAACAGGTGACCTACGAGCAGTACTTC. Translation: CASSLEQVTYEQYF.

This sequence joins TRBV6-5 and TRBJ1-6, with D tentatively TRBD1 (6 bases). The CDR3 is made up of 14 amino acids. Germline V lookup: CDR1 MNHEY, CDR2 SVGAGI. The V end lost 7 bases, the J end lost 12 bases, and 19 bases lay between the germline ends. The CDR3 sequence is CASKDLRTGKPLHF. CDR3 bases: TGTGCCAGCAAGGATCTGAGAACAGGGAAACCCCTCCACTTT.